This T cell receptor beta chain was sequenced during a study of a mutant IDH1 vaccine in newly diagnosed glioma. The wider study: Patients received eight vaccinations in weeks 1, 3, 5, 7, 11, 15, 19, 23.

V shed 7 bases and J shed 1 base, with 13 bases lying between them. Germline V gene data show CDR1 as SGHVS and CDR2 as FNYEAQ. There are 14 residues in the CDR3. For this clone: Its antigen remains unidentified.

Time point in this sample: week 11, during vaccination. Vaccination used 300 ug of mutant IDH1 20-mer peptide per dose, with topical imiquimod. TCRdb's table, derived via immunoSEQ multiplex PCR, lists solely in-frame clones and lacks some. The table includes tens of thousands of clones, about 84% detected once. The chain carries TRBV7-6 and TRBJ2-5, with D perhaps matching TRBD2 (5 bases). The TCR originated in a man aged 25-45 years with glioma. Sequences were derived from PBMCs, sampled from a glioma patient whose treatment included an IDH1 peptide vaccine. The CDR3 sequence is CASTSREFQETQYF. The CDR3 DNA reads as TGTGCCAGCACCTCGAGGGAGTTCCAAGAGACCCAGTACTTC.